This T cell receptor beta chain derives from a study of shared clonotypes between healthy human individuals. General study findings and limits: Apart from blood, nothing was sampled; tissue repertoires likely differ.

Study processing details: Filtering differed for immunoSEQ, which gave only junction sequences without quality scores. Clones were sequenced by immunoSEQ multiplex PCR, and TCRdb holds only the in-frame ones, with some missing. That table furnishes V, J and clone size, whereas the DNA furnished D and trimming. The sample shows about 2.4 million clones, around 94% of them seen only once. To note about this clone: Antigen specificity is unknown.

Germline V gene lookup returns CDR1 SGHTA and CDR2 FQGTGA. The ends lost 10 bases at V and 0 bases at J; junction bases unmatched: 12. The CDR3 loop spans 16 amino acids. V usage is TRBV7-3 and J usage is TRBJ1-2; 9 nucleotides match TRBD1. Input material: naive CD4+ T cells sorted from blood. Subset reported: CD45RA+ positively selected. This TCR was sampled from a man aged 18 to 29 in good health. The CDR3 coding sequence is TGTGCCACACCGTCCGGGACAGGGCATGCTAACTATGGCTACACCTTC. It is translated as CATPSGTGHANYGYTF.